Following are 11 T cell receptor beta chains from one sample sequenced in a study of cytomegalovirus exposure and HLA in healthy donors. PCR used 60 Vbeta primers and 13 Jbeta primers. Assay: immunoSEQ multiplex PCR; the TCRdb copy retains only in-frame clones and omits some. The sample shows about 97,000 clones, under 85% of them seen only once. The sample was PBMCs. Receptors were obtained from a woman in her 40s in good health and CMV-seronegative.

The gene calls are TRBV5-1 and TRBJ1-6; 8 nucleotides match TRBD1. The CDR3 totals 15 residues. Germline V CDR1 and CDR2: SGHRS, YFSETQ. V lost 0 bases and J lost 8; bases outside the gene matches: 4. As DNA, the CDR3 is TGCGCCAGCAGCTTGGAGGACAGGGCGGATTCACCCCTCCACTTT. This codes for CASSLEDRADSPLHF.

The chain joins TRBV7-2 to TRBJ2-7; possibly TRBD1 for D (5 bases). Germline assignment: CDR1 SGHTA and CDR2 FQGNSA. The CDR3 spans 15 residues. V was pared by 5 bases and J by 3 bases, with 17 bases between. In nucleotides, the CDR3 is TGTGCCAGCAGCGTGAACAGGAAGCCCCACTACGAGCAGTACTTC. Amino acids: CASSVNRKPHYEQYF.

The rearrangement joins TRBV2 to TRBJ2-2; 7 bases are a match to TRBD2. The CDR3 totals 18 residues. Germline CDR1 is SNHLY and CDR2 is FYNNEI. V shed 6 bases and J 5 bases; nucleotides not matched to a gene: 18. CDR3 nucleotide sequence: TGTGCCAGCAGGGACGGGGACTGGGGGGGATCGAGGACCGGGGAGCTGTTTTTT. Protein: CASRDGDWGGSRTGELFF.

The chain recombines TRBV10-2 with TRBJ2-1, with 10 positions matching TRBD2. This CDR3 region has 13 residues. Trimming cost V 2 bases and J 10 bases; bases outside gene matches: 2. Germline V CDR1 and CDR2: WSHSY, SAAADI. The CDR3 loop reads CASSELLAGEQFF. The CDR3 nucleotides are TGCGCCAGCAGTGAGCTACTAGCGGGGGAGCAGTTCTTC.

This sequence joins TRBV7-9 and TRBJ2-4; TRBD1 matches at 8 bases. This CDR3 spans 15 amino acids. Germline CDR1 reads SEHNR; CDR2 reads FQNEAQ (reference sequence). Trimming took 1 base from V and 7 from J; bases not matched to a gene: 6. In nucleotides, the CDR3 is TGTGCCAGCAGCTTAGGTAGCAGGGGGCGGAACATTCAGTACTTC. Protein product: CASSLGSRGRNIQYF.

V usage is TRBV9 and J usage is TRBJ2-3, with no clear D. The CDR3 extends over 13 amino acids. Deletions cut 2 bases from V and 3 bases from J, with 7 bases between. In germline, CDR1 is SGDLS, CDR2 YYNGEE. The CDR3 spells CASSVVGTDTQYF. The CDR3 DNA sequence: TGTGCCAGCAGCGTTGTCGGTACAGATACGCAGTATTTT.

Only one count was recorded for this clone. The chain has TRBV7-9 and TRBJ1-1, with D unclear. Germline V lookup: CDR1 SEHNR, CDR2 FQNEAQ (reference sequence). V dropped 5 bases and J dropped 0 bases, with 7 bases sitting between them. This CDR3 is built from 13 residues. CDR3 DNA sequence: TGTGCCAGCAGCCCGGGATTGAACACTGAAGCTTTCTTT. Translating gives CASSPGLNTEAFF.

The CDR3 DNA reads as TGTGCCAGTAGTATAGGTACCTACGAGCAGTACTTC. Residues: CASSIGTYEQYF. The rearrangement links TRBV19 to TRBJ2-7; no clear D. There are 12 residues in the CDR3. V gave up 1 base and J gave up 2 bases, with 3 bases separating them. CDR1 and CDR2 (germline): LNHDA, SQIVND (reference sequence).

The V and J genes are TRBV10-1 and TRBJ2-7, with D unclear. CDR1 is WNHNN and CDR2 is SYGVQD in the germline V gene (reference sequence). The V end lost 3 bases, the J end lost 0 bases, and 9 bases lay between the germline ends. This CDR3 comprises 14 residues. CDR3: CASSEQWSSYEQYF. The CDR3 DNA reads as TGCGCCAGCAGTGAACAATGGAGCTCCTACGAGCAGTACTTC.

The J gene is TRBJ2-3, the V gene TRBV27; TRBD2 agrees at 9 bases. The CDR3 is 18 residues long. V was pared by 6 bases and J by 1 base, with 14 bases of the junction left unmatched. CDR1 MNHEY and CDR2 SMNVEV come from the germline V gene (reference sequence). CDR3 sequence: CASSIHPRSGGRTDTQYF. The CDR3 nucleotides read TGTGCCAGCAGCATCCACCCTCGTAGCGGGGGCCGCACAGATACGCAGTATTTT.

V and J are TRBV2 and TRBJ2-2; 8 nucleotides line up with TRBD2. This CDR3 contains 16 residues. Germline assignment: CDR1 SNHLY and CDR2 FYNNEI. Trimming removed 7 bases from V and 5 bases from J; junction bases left unmatched: 12. The CDR3 sequence is CASIRRGAEETGELFF. In DNA, the CDR3 is TGTGCCAGCATAAGGCGGGGGGCGGAAGAGACCGGGGAGCTGTTTTTT. The whole variable domain, filled in from reference TRBV2 and TRBJ2-2, reads EPEVTQTPSHQVTQMGQEVILRCVPISNHLYFYWYRQILGQKVEFLVSFYNNEISEKSEIFDDQFSVERPDGSNFTLKIRSTKLEDSAMYFCASIRRGAEETGELFFGEGSRLTVL.